The entry that follows covers one T cell receptor (beta chain) sequence. V was trimmed by 7 bases and J by 7 bases, leaving 13 bases between them. Germline lookup yields CDR1 SEHNR and CDR2 FQNEAQ (reference sequence). This CDR3 region has 12 residues. The sample is drawn from a study of T cell clones after liver transplantation. Study-wide background: Pre-transplant mixed lymphocyte reactions yielded third-party-reactive TCRbeta sequences as comparators for graft-donor-reactive sequences. Samples came pre-transplant, pre-randomization before withdrawal, and post-randomization after withdrawal ended.

The method was immunoSEQ multiplex PCR; TCRdb's version includes in-frame clones alone and lacks a portion of them. The sample yields roughly 100,000 clones, more than 75% seen once. The sequences come from CD4+ T cells from blood, collected before liver transplant. This TCR came from a human donor who received a liver transplant. The chain is built from TRBV7-9 and TRBJ1-1; no firm D call. CDR3: CASTWGKDEAFF. The CDR3 nucleotides read TGTGCCAGCACTTGGGGAAAAGATGAAGCTTTCTTT.